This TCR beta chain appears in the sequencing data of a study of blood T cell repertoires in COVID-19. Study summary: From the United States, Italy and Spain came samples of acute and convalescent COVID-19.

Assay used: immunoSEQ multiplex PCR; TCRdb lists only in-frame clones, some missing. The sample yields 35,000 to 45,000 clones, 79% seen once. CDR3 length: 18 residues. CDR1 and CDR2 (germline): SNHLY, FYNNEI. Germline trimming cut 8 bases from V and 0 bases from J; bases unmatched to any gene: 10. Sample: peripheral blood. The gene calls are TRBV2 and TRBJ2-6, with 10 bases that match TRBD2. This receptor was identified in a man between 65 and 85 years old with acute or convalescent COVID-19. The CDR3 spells CASGTSARASSGANVLTF. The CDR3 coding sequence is TGTGCCAGCGGGACTAGCGCGAGGGCAAGCTCTGGGGCCAACGTCCTGACTTTC.